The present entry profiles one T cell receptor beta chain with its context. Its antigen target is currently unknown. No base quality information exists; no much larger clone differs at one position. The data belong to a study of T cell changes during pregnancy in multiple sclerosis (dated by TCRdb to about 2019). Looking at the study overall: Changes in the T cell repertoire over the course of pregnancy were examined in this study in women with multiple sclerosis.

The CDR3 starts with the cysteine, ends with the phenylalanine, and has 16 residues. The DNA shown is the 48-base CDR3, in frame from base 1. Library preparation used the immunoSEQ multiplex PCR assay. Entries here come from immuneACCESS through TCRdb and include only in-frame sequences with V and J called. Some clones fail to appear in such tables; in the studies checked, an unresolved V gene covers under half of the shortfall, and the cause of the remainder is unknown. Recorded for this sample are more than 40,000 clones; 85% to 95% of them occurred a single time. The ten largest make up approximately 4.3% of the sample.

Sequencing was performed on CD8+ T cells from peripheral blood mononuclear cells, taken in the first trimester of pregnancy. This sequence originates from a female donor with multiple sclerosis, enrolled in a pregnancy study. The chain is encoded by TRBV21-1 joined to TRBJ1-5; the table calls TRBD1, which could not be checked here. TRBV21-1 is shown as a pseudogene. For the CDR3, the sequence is CASSIGTGRANQPQHF. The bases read TGTGCCAGCAGCATCGGGACAGGGAGAGCGAATCAGCCCCAGCATTTT.